A single sample gave rise to the 27 T cell receptor beta chains below, sequenced in a study of cytomegalovirus exposure and HLA in healthy donors. 60 Vbeta and 13 Jbeta primers were used in PCR. Clones were sequenced by immunoSEQ multiplex PCR, and TCRdb holds only the in-frame ones, with some missing. Found here are under 150,000 clones, around 80% of them singletons; the top ten hold roughly 1.4%. Specimen: PBMCs. The receptor set was obtained from a man aged 25-45 years in good health and CMV-seropositive.

The chain combines TRBV2 with TRBJ2-2, with D unresolved. The CDR3 sequence is 13 residues long. Trimming cost V 3 bases and J 4 bases, with 6 bases left between them. Germline loops: CDR1 SNHLY, CDR2 FYNNEI. The CDR3 sequence: CASSEGTTGELFF. CDR3 DNA: TGTGCCAGCAGTGAGGGCACCACCGGGGAGCTGTTTTTT.

This clone has only one observation. The gene calls are TRBV7-2 and TRBJ2-7, with D maybe TRBD1 (6 bases). V shed 0 bases and J shed 6 bases, with 15 bases lying between them. Germline loops: CDR1 SGHTA, CDR2 FQGNSA. The CDR3 runs 15 residues. The CDR3 nucleotides read TGTGCCAGCAGCTTAGCCCTCCTACAGGGTCTCGAGCAGTACTTC. Amino acid sequence: CASSLALLQGLEQYF. The full variable domain, completed using reference TRBV7-2 and TRBJ2-7, is GAGVSQSPSNKVTEKGKDVELRCDPISGHTALYWYRQSLGQGLEFLIYFQGNSAPDKSGLPSDRFSAERTGGSVSTLTIQRTQQEDSAVYLCASSLALLQGLEQYFGPGTRLTVT.

This rearrangement joins TRBV28 to TRBJ1-2, with 7 bases aligning to TRBD1. With 4 bases clipped from V and 2 bases from J, the junction kept 4 bases outside the gene matches. The germline gives CDR1 MDHEN, CDR2 SYDVKM. The CDR3 sequence is 14 residues long. The CDR3 bases are TGTGCCAGCAGTTGGCCGGGACAGAACTATGGCTACACCTTC. It is translated as CASSWPGQNYGYTF.

J is TRBJ1-5 and V is TRBV18; D might be TRBD1 (6 bases). Per the germline V gene, CDR1 is KGHSH and CDR2 is LQKENI. The ends were cut back, 6 bases at V and 5 bases at J, with 14 bases in the middle. CDR3 length equals 14 residues. CDR3 residues: CASSQGSSDQPQHF. The CDR3 region has the DNA TGTGCCAGCTCGCAGGGGTCCTCCGATCAGCCCCAGCATTTT.

This clone was counted a single time. This chain's CDR3 is CASSYDRARDEQFF. For the CDR3, the DNA is TGTGCCAGCAGTTACGACAGGGCCCGGGATGAGCAGTTCTTC. The chain joins TRBV6-5 to TRBJ2-1; 7 bases align to TRBD1. Germline V gives CDR1 MNHEY, CDR2 SVGAGI. The CDR3 spans 14 residues. The trim removed 2 bases at V and 8 bases at J, leaving 6 bases unmatched.

The chain has TRBV18 and TRBJ1-6; D is perhaps TRBD1 (6 bases). V gave up 2 bases and J gave up 15 bases, with 17 bases separating them. Germline assignment: CDR1 KGHSH and CDR2 LQKENI. There are 14 residues in the CDR3. CDR3: CASSPGQPGLVLHF. The CDR3 nucleotides are TGTGCCAGCTCACCAGGACAGCCGGGACTAGTCCTCCACTTT.

The chain couples TRBV15 to TRBJ1-2; no clear D. CDR3 length: 13 amino acids. Looked up from germline, CDR1 is LNHNV and CDR2 is YYDKDF (reference sequence). V was pared by 2 bases and J by 8 bases, with 12 bases between. Here the CDR3 reads CATSRSVRRGYTF. CDR3 in DNA: TGTGCCACCAGCAGATCGGTCCGGCGGGGCTACACCTTC.

The genes are TRBV5-1 and TRBJ1-2; 7 nucleotides match TRBD1. V trimming: 3 bases; J trimming: 6 bases; junction bases outside the gene matches: 5. The germline V gene has CDR1 SGHRS and CDR2 YFSETQ. The CDR3 sequence is 13 residues long. The DNA for the CDR3 is TGCGCCAGCAGCTGGGACAGATCCGATGGCTACACCTTC. It codes for CASSWDRSDGYTF.

The rearrangement joins TRBV7-2 to TRBJ1-2; 7 positions match TRBD1. Losses at the gene ends were 2 bases for V and 8 bases for J; bases not matched to a gene: 8. This CDR3 is 14 amino acids long. CDR1 and CDR2 (germline): SGHTA, FQGNSA. The CDR3 spells CASSLRQGGRGYTF. As DNA, the CDR3 is TGTGCCAGCAGCTTAAGACAGGGAGGTAGGGGCTACACCTTC.

This clone came up once. The V and J genes are TRBV12-5 and TRBJ2-3, with 7 bases identical to TRBD2. This CDR3 region has 15 residues. V dropped 3 bases and J dropped 2; count of bases not matched to a gene: 5. Germline V gene lookup returns CDR1 LGHNT and CDR2 FRNRAP. The CDR3 DNA follows: TGTGCTAGTGGTTTAGCAAGCGGGGCCACAGATACGCAGTATTTT. Translating it yields CASGLASGATDTQYF. The entire variable domain, with the rest obtained from reference TRBV12-5 and TRBJ2-3, is as follows: DARVTQTPRHKVTEMGQEVTMRCQPILGHNTVFWYRQTMMQGLELLAYFRNRAPLDDSGMPKDRFSAEMPDATLATLKIQPSEPRDSAVYFCASGLASGATDTQYFGPGTRLTVL.

This sequence joins TRBV10-1 and TRBJ1-1, with 8 bases fitting TRBD1. This CDR3 is 13 amino acids long. The V gene end was trimmed by 6 bases and the J gene end by 4 bases; junction bases not matched to a gene: 4. Germline CDR1 and CDR2: WNHNN and SYGVQD (reference sequence). This CDR3 is CASSLGQGTEAFF. The CDR3 DNA reads as TGCGCCAGCAGCCTTGGACAGGGCACTGAAGCTTTCTTT.

This rearrangement joins TRBV18 to TRBJ2-2; the D gene is possibly TRBD1 (6 bases). Germline V gives CDR1 KGHSH, CDR2 LQKENI. The CDR3 consists of 14 residues. Trimming stripped 6 bases from V and 4 bases from J, with 12 bases between. In nucleotides, the CDR3 is TGTGCCAGCTCCATGGACAGCCTCACCGGGGAGCTGTTTTTT. This sequence encodes CASSMDSLTGELFF.

CDR3 amino acids: CASSSDLAAGETQYF. CDR3 DNA: TGTGCCAGCAGCTCCGACTTAGCGGCAGGAGAGACCCAGTACTTC. The V and J genes are TRBV7-9 and TRBJ2-5, with D tentatively TRBD2 (6 bases). The CDR3 runs 15 residues. CDR1 is SEHNR, CDR2 FQNEAQ, per germline (reference sequence). Trimming took 4 bases from V and 4 from J, leaving 16 bases between them.

This clone was recorded only once. The chain's CDR3 is CASSSLGTGTYEQYF. CDR3 in DNA: TGTGCCAGCAGTTCGCTCGGGACAGGGACCTACGAGCAGTACTTC. The chain joins TRBV28 to TRBJ2-7, with 9 bases matching TRBD1. V shed 4 bases and J 2 bases; nucleotides not matched to a gene: 6. The CDR3 extends over 15 amino acids. CDR1 MDHEN and CDR2 SYDVKM come from the germline V gene.

The J gene is TRBJ2-1, the V gene TRBV14; 7 bases are shared with TRBD2. The ends lost 4 bases at V and 4 bases at J; junction bases unmatched: 16. Germline V gene data show CDR1 as SGHDN and CDR2 as FVKESK. There are 18 residues in the CDR3. CDR3 nucleotide sequence: TGTGCCAGCAGCCCGAGGGCACTAGCGAGAATCCTATACAATGAGCAGTTCTTC. It yields the protein CASSPRALARILYNEQFF.

V usage is TRBV2 and J usage is TRBJ2-1; 11 nucleotides line up with TRBD2. Germline CDR1 SNHLY, CDR2 FYNNEI. V shed 4 bases and J 6 bases; nucleotides not matched to a gene: 8. The CDR3 extends over 16 amino acids. DNA of the CDR3: TGTGCCAGCAGTGTTGTAGCGGGAGGGCCTGGCAATGAGCAGTTCTTC. Its translation is CASSVVAGGPGNEQFF.

The V and J genes are TRBV6-5 and TRBJ1-1; D possibly corresponds to TRBD1 (5 bases). The CDR3 has 16 amino acids. V was shortened by 2 bases and J by 6 bases, with 19 bases between the two germline ends. CDR1 is MNHEY and CDR2 is SVGAGI in the germline V gene. The CDR3 reads CASSYRGSGVYAEAFF. The CDR3, as DNA: TGTGCCAGCAGTTACCGGGGATCGGGGGTGTACGCTGAAGCTTTCTTT.

The chain joins TRBV7-9 to TRBJ2-7, with TRBD1 matching over 9 bases. V trimming: 4 bases; J trimming: 5 bases; junction bases outside the gene matches: 6. CDR1 and CDR2 (germline): SEHNR, FQNEAQ (reference sequence). The CDR3 has 14 residues. The CDR3 DNA reads as TGTGCCAGCAGCTCGGGACAGGGTGACCACGAGCAGTACTTC. Protein product: CASSSGQGDHEQYF.

The chain joins TRBV7-9 to TRBJ2-7, with 9 bases aligning to TRBD1. The CDR3 loop spans 17 amino acids. With V trimmed by 3 bases and J by 3 bases, 12 bases remained unmatched. Germline values: CDR1 SEHNR, CDR2 FQNEAQ (reference sequence). CDR3 in amino acids: CASSFLGQGISDYEQYF. CDR3 nucleotide sequence: TGTGCCAGCAGCTTCTTGGGACAGGGCATAAGTGACTACGAGCAGTACTTC.

The chain couples TRBV5-8 to TRBJ1-4; 9 nucleotides agree with TRBD1. The CDR3 contains 14 residues. Germline lookup yields CDR1 SGHTS and CDR2 YDEGEE. The J segment lost 8 bases and the V segment lost 4 bases, leaving 6 bases of the junction unmatched. This chain's CDR3 is CASSLGQGSEKLFF. CDR3 bases: TGTGCCAGCAGCCTGGGACAGGGATCAGAAAAACTGTTTTTT. The variable domain in full, completed from reference TRBV5-8 and TRBJ1-4, reads EAGVTQSPTHLIKTRGQQATLRCSPISGHTSVYWYQQALGLGLQFLLWYDEGEERNRGNFPPRFSGRQFPNYSSELNVNALELEDSALYLCASSLGQGSEKLFFGSGTQLSVL.

The chain has TRBV28 and TRBJ2-7; D not certain. The CDR3 has 11 amino acids. Germline V gene sequence: CDR1 MDHEN, CDR2 SYDVKM. V shed 5 bases and J shed 9 bases, with 11 bases lying between them. The CDR3 DNA is TGTGCCAGCAGTCTCGGGTTTTGGCAGTACTTC. Translating gives CASSLGFWQYF.

Notes on this clone: In the same sample, other DNA sequences code for this CDR3. This rearrangement joins TRBV28 to TRBJ1-4, with 8 nucleotides matching TRBD1. The CDR3 covers 15 residues. Trimming removed 6 bases from V and 10 bases from J; junction bases left unmatched: 13. In germline, CDR1 is MDHEN, CDR2 SYDVKM. CDR3 DNA: TGTGCCAGCAGGCTGGGTGGGCAGGGGGCTGGAAAACTGTTTTTT. Its translation: CASRLGGQGAGKLFF.

This chain connects TRBV4-2 to TRBJ2-2; weak D call: TRBD2 (6 bases). Trimming pared 3 bases from V and 0 bases from J, leaving 11 bases between. CDR1 is LGHNA, CDR2 YNFKEQ, per germline. The length of the CDR3 is 16 residues. CDR3 sequence: CASSQSLAANTGELFF. Written as DNA, the CDR3 is TGTGCCAGCAGCCAGTCCTTAGCGGCGAACACCGGGGAGCTGTTTTTT.

This chain connects TRBV28 to TRBJ2-1; 15 nucleotides match TRBD2. Germline lookup yields CDR1 MDHEN and CDR2 SYDVKM. With V trimmed by 3 bases and J by 10 bases, 4 bases remained unmatched. This CDR3 comprises 15 residues. Here the CDR3 DNA reads TGTGCCAGCAGTTTCCCCGGGACTAGCGGGGGGGAGCAGTTCTTC. Translating gives CASSFPGTSGGEQFF. The full variable domain, rest sourced from reference TRBV28 and TRBJ2-1, is DVKVTQSSRYLVKRTGEKVFLECVQDMDHENMFWYRQDPGLGLRLIYFSYDVKMKEKGDIPEGYSVSREKKERFSLILESASTNQTSMYLCASSFPGTSGGEQFFGPGTRLTVL.

The chain employs TRBV12-5 and TRBJ2-3; 9 bases align to TRBD2. Germline CDR1 reads LGHNT; CDR2 reads FRNRAP. Trimming cost V 7 bases and J 2 bases; bases outside gene matches: 4. The CDR3 sequence is 14 residues long. In DNA form, the CDR3 reads TGTGCTAGTGTTCTAGCGGGGCTCACAGATACGCAGTATTTT. Its translation: CASVLAGLTDTQYF.

The genes are TRBV28 and TRBJ1-2, with D possibly being TRBD1 (5 bases). The germline gives CDR1 MDHEN, CDR2 SYDVKM. The CDR3 spans 12 residues. V gave up 5 bases and J gave up 1 base, with 5 bases separating them. The CDR3 sequence: CASSQGNYGYTF. CDR3 bases: TGTGCCAGCAGTCAGGGTAACTATGGCTACACCTTC.

The chain joins TRBV5-1 to TRBJ2-5, with a tentative D call TRBD1 (6 bases). Germline CDR1 SGHRS, CDR2 YFSETQ. The CDR3 consists of 16 residues. The V end was cut by 4 bases, the J end by 5 bases, with 21 bases between. CDR3 residues: CASSPGRQETGETQYF. The DNA of the CDR3 is TGCGCCAGCAGCCCGGGGAGACAGGAAACTGGGGAGACCCAGTACTTC.